This T cell receptor (beta chain) was sequenced during a study of CD8+ T cells in alopecia areata. Study findings and constraints: Baseline CD8+ expansion's link to response remains uncertain, as there was one nonresponder. Scalp repertoires also include resident alphabeta T cells from normal skin. Scalp and blood samples kept many expanded lesional clones throughout tofacitinib.

The treatment was: oral pan-JAK inhibitor, 5-10 mg twice daily. CDR1 and CDR2 (germline): SGHAT, FQNNGV. The length of the CDR3 is 14 residues. The V end lost 2 bases, the J end lost 4 bases, and 11 bases lay between the germline ends. RNA, once extracted, was reverse transcribed into cDNA for use as the sequencing template. TCRdb's table, derived via immunoSEQ multiplex PCR, lists solely in-frame clones and lacks some. The sample holds about 270,000 clones, 60% seen once. With respect to this clone: Its antigen is still unknown.

Sequencing used CD4+ T cells sorted from blood, obtained around week 53, from a patient treated with tofacitinib. The chain has TRBV11-2 and TRBJ1-1; D is possibly TRBD1 (5 bases). This receptor was identified in a human donor with alopecia areata. The CDR3 bases are TGTGCCAGCAGCTTAACAGGACGTATCACTGAAGCTTTCTTT. It is translated as CASSLTGRITEAFF. Combining the CDR3 with reference TRBV11-2 and TRBJ1-1 gives the whole variable domain EAGVAQSPRYKIIEKRQSVAFWCNPISGHATLYWYQQILGQGPKLLIQFQNNGVVDDSQLPKDRFSAERLKGVDSTLKIQPAKLEDSAVYLCASSLTGRITEAFFGQGTRLTVV.